One sample yielded the 6 T cell receptor beta chains listed below, sequenced in a study of OX40 agonist ivuxolimab in advanced cancers. Data came from immunoSEQ multiplex PCR; TCRdb stores just in-frame clones and leaves some out. The sample carries 83,000 or so clones, about 81% recorded once. Sequenced material: CD4+ or CD8+ T cells sorted from blood, taken in a trial of the OX40 agonist ivuxolimab. The receptor source for this set is an adult with an advanced solid tumor such as melanoma, head and neck, liver or kidney cancer.

The rearrangement joins TRBV5-1 to TRBJ1-4, with 12 bases lining up with TRBD1. This CDR3 spans 19 amino acids. Trimming removed 3 bases from V and 6 bases from J; junction bases left unmatched: 15. Germline V lookup: CDR1 SGHRS, CDR2 YFSETQ. CDR3 bases: TGCGCCAGCAGCTGGAAGGACGGGACAGGGGGCCAAGGGGATGAAAAACTGTTTTTT. Translating it yields CASSWKDGTGGQGDEKLFF.

This chain links TRBV19 with TRBJ2-1, with no clear D. Germline CDR1 LNHDA, CDR2 SQIVND (reference sequence). With 3 bases removed from V and 5 bases from J, the gap between germline ends came to 14 bases. The CDR3 is 15 amino acids. This chain's CDR3 is CASSMIGEEDNEQFF. Written as DNA, the CDR3 is TGTGCCAGTAGTATGATTGGGGAAGAGGACAATGAGCAGTTCTTC. The variable domain in full, with the rest retrieved from reference TRBV19 and TRBJ2-1, is DGGITQSPKYLFRKEGQNVTLSCEQNLNHDAMYWYRQDPGQGLRLIYYSQIVNDFQKGDIAEGYSVSREKKESFPLTVTSAQKNPTAFYLCASSMIGEEDNEQFFGPGTRLTVL.

The CDR3 loop is CASSLDTSEKLFF. CDR3 nucleotide sequence: TGTGCCAGCAGTTTAGACACCTCCGAAAAACTGTTTTTT. V and J are TRBV2 and TRBJ1-4; D not certain. There are 13 residues in the CDR3. The germline V gene encodes CDR1 SNHLY and CDR2 FYNNEI. The V and J ends lost 5 bases and 8 bases respectively, with 12 bases between them.

This clone has a single count. The chain has TRBV7-9 and TRBJ1-6; 10 bases line up with TRBD1. With 5 bases clipped from V and 11 bases from J, the junction kept 12 bases outside the gene matches. This CDR3 comprises 16 residues. The germline CDR1 and CDR2 sequences are SEHNR and FQNEAQ (reference sequence). Here the CDR3 DNA reads TGTGCCAGCAGCGGAATGTCAGGGACAGGGGCGGCACCCCTCCACTTT. As protein: CASSGMSGTGAAPLHF.

The chain employs TRBV6-5 and TRBJ2-4; D unresolved. Germline assignment: CDR1 MNHEY and CDR2 SVGAGI. V was pared by 10 bases and J by 0 bases, with 10 bases between. This CDR3 spans 13 amino acids. CDR3 sequence (DNA): TGTGCCACCCAAAAAGGAGCCAAAAACATTCAGTACTTC. It codes for CATQKGAKNIQYF.

Notes on this clone: A junction boundary mismatches the germline segment, possibly from a read error. J is TRBJ2-2 and V is TRBV9; no clear D. This CDR3 comprises 13 residues. Germline V lookup: CDR1 SGDLS, CDR2 YYNGEE. The CDR3 spells CASSVAKTGELFF. The CDR3 DNA follows: TGTGCCAGCAGCGTAGCGAAAACCGGGGAGCTGTTTTTT.